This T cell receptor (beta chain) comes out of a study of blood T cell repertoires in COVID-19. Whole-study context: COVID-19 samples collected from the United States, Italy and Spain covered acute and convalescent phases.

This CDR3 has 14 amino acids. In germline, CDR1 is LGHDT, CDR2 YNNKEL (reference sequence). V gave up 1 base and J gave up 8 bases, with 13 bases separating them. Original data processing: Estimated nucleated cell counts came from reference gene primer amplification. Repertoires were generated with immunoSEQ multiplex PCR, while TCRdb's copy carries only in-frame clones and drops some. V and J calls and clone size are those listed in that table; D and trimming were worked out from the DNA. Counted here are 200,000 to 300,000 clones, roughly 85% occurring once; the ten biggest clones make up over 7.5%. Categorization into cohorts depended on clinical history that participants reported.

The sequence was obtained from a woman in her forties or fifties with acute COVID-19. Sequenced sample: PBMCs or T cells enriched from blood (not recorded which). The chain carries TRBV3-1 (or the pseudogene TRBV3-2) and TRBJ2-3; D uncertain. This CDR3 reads CASSQVTNLATQYF. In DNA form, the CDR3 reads TGTGCCAGCAGCCAAGTTACTAACTTGGCTACGCAGTATTTT.